This T cell receptor (beta chain) was documented in a study of beta chain features in type 1 diabetes. Study in general: Analysis included about 110 million sorted cells drawn from all samples. Findings and limits, study-wide: The study found moderately but significantly shorter TCRB CDR3s in all four CD4+ subsets of Type 1 diabetes patients.

Every isolated RNA sample was fully reverse transcribed, so sequencing captured expressed TCRB transcripts. Assay used: immunoSEQ multiplex PCR; TCRdb lists only in-frame clones, some missing. The table records under 900,000 clones, roughly a sixth of them present only once. Averaging approximately 110 mL, one heparinised blood draw came from each individual donor. Via CD45RO/CCR7/CD25/CD127/CD95/CD27, cells of the CD4+ naive, central memory, regulatory and stem cell-like memory subsets were sorted. This CDR3 contains 16 residues. Trimming stripped 5 bases from V and 4 bases from J, with 19 bases between. Per germline, CDR1 SEHNR and CDR2 FQNEAQ (reference sequence). Comment on this clone: No antigen is known for it.

Sequencing was done on a sample of naive CD4+ T cells from blood. The rearrangement joins TRBV7-9 to TRBJ2-3; D uncertain. This receptor was identified in a woman between 18 and 30 years old in good health. CDR3 coding DNA: TGTGCCAGCAGCCCGAAAAGCACAGCCGCTCCAGATACGCAGTATTTT. Its protein product is CASSPKSTAAPDTQYF.